This entry lists 18 T cell receptor beta chains sequenced from one sample in a study of blood T cells in healthy people across ages. Primers used in a second PCR of about 7 to 12 cycles were a sample-barcoded 5' primer and a J-beta primer mix. TCRdb called the 5' RACE reads again in MiXCR, with one record for every CDR3 protein. The sample yields 750,000 or so distinct CDR3 sequences, 20% to 30% seen once. These records were also assigned to another study, of T cells of mothers and their children.

Sequencing used blood. The receptors originated from a boy between 10 and 17 years old in good health.

The gene calls are TRBV5-1 and TRBJ2-6; D unresolved. The germline V and J ends were trimmed by 2 bases and 0 bases, with 15 bases remaining between them. The germline V gene has CDR1 SGHRS and CDR2 YFSETQ. The CDR3 is made up of 18 amino acids. This CDR3 is CASSFRAGYNSGANVLTF. CDR3 DNA: TGCGCCAGCAGCTTTAGGGCAGGATACAACTCTGGGGCCAACGTCCTGACTTTC.

This chain links TRBV9 with TRBJ2-1, with TRBD2 matching 12 bases. The CDR3 totals 21 residues. Germline V gene lookup returns CDR1 SGDLS and CDR2 YYNGEE. With V trimmed by 4 bases and J by 5 bases, 22 bases remained unmatched. The CDR3 loop is CASSKESVGASGRAGNNEQFF. The CDR3 nucleotides are TGTGCCAGCAGCAAAGAAAGCGTTGGGGCTAGCGGGAGGGCCGGGAACAATGAGCAGTTCTTC.

The chain recombines TRBV7-3 with TRBJ2-1; perhaps TRBD2 as D (6 bases). The CDR3 has 13 amino acids. V lost 7 bases to trimming and J lost 8 bases, with 15 bases between them. Germline V gene data show CDR1 as SGHTA and CDR2 as FQGTGA. CDR3 sequence reads: CASTSEAGDEQFF. Here the CDR3 DNA reads TGTGCCAGCACTTCCGAAGCGGGTGATGAGCAGTTCTTC.

As regards this clonotype: The CDR3 carries no conserved terminal phenylalanine or tryptophan, so it likely arises from a read error. The gene calls are TRBV19 and TRBJ1-1, with D perhaps matching TRBD1 (5 bases). V was shortened by 3 bases and J by 7 bases, with 15 bases between the two germline ends. The CDR3 contains 14 residues. Germline lookup yields CDR1 LNHDA and CDR2 SQIVND (reference sequence). CDR3 in DNA: TGTGCCAGTAGTATCGAGCAGGGCGGCAGTGAAGCTTTCTGT. Residues: CASSIEQGGSEAFC.

This clonotype occurred a few times. The genes are TRBV7-9 and TRBJ2-5; D gene unclear. The germline gives CDR1 SEHNR, CDR2 FQNEAQ (reference sequence). CDR3 size: 12 residues. V dropped 10 bases and J dropped 1 base, with 10 bases sitting between them. The CDR3 loop is CATNRAQETQYF. CDR3 DNA sequence: TGTGCCACGAATCGGGCCCAAGAGACCCAGTACTTC.

A few counts support this clonotype. The chain recombines TRBV20-1 with TRBJ2-1; D not certain. CDR3 length: 13 residues. Germline CDR1 DFQATT, CDR2 SNEGSKA (reference sequence). Trimming removed 6 bases at V and 6 bases at J, with 15 bases between. CDR3 sequence reads: CSADAIQGNEQFF. CDR3 coding DNA: TGCAGTGCCGACGCCATACAAGGCAATGAGCAGTTCTTC.

This clonotype was detected only a few times. This chain connects TRBV14 to TRBJ2-5; 15 bases agree with TRBD2. J gave up 7 bases and V 4 bases, and 7 bases lay outside the gene matches. The germline V gene encodes CDR1 SGHDN and CDR2 FVKESK. The CDR3 has 16 amino acids. In DNA, the CDR3 is TGTGCCAGCAGCCTCGGACTAGCGGGAGGGCCGGGGACCCAGTACTTC. Translation gives CASSLGLAGGPGTQYF.

This clonotype was detected a few times. The CDR3 nucleotides are TGTGCCAGCAGCGAAAGGGCGTCCGAGCAGTACTTC. It translates to CASSERASEQYF. The rearrangement joins TRBV7-6 to TRBJ2-7; no definite D call. Trimming removed 5 bases from V and 6 bases from J, with 11 bases in between. Per the germline V gene, CDR1 is SGHVS and CDR2 is FNYEAQ. The CDR3 extends over 12 amino acids.

In the case of this clonotype: A read error may be the cause here, since a much bigger clone is one base away. The chain recombines TRBV7-2 with TRBJ2-5, with D hard to call. The J call may be in error: the DNA end matches TRBJ2-7 better. There are 11 residues in the CDR3. CDR1 and CDR2 from the germline V gene are SGHTA and FQGNSA. The CDR3 DNA reads TGTGCCAGCAGCTTATGGAACGAGCAGTACTTC. It translates to CASSLWNEQYF.

In its sample, this clonotype was seen once. V usage is TRBV6-5 and J usage is TRBJ2-5; TRBD1 might be the D (6 bases). V gave up 0 bases and J gave up 3 bases, with 11 bases separating them. Germline assignment: CDR1 MNHEY and CDR2 SVGAGI. The CDR3 extends over 15 amino acids. Here the CDR3 DNA reads TGTGCCAGCAGTTACTCCGGGACAAGGGAAGAGACCCAGTACTTC. Its translation: CASSYSGTREETQYF.

This chain links TRBV6-2 or TRBV6-3 with TRBJ2-1; 9 bases are shared with TRBD1. The J call may be mistaken, given a closer DNA end match to TRBJ2-7. The germline V gene has CDR1 MNHEY and CDR2 SVGEGT. CDR3 length: 16 residues. For the CDR3, the DNA is TGTGCCAGCAGGCTCCTACCGGGACAGGGTCCCCACGAGCAGTACTTC. Translation: CASRLLPGQGPHEQYF.

There are a few counts of this clonotype. The genes are TRBV6-6 and TRBJ2-5; 7 bases line up with TRBD1. Looked up from germline, CDR1 is MNHNY and CDR2 is SVGAGI (reference sequence). The CDR3 is 13 amino acids. V trimming: 8 bases; J trimming: 2 bases; junction bases outside the gene matches: 5. The CDR3 reads CASAGQVQETQYF. The CDR3 DNA is TGTGCCAGCGCAGGACAGGTACAAGAGACCCAGTACTTC.

This clonotype was counted only a few times. The V gene is TRBV12-3 or TRBV12-4, the J gene TRBJ1-1; the D is unclear. This CDR3 has 17 amino acids. V gave up 1 base and J gave up 7 bases, with 22 bases separating them. This CDR3 is CASSLGLIRADSLEAFF. The CDR3, as DNA: TGTGCCAGCAGTTTAGGGTTAATCCGGGCAGATAGTCTTGAAGCTTTCTTT.

The sample holds a few counts of this clonotype. This chain uses TRBV27 with TRBJ2-7; D gene unclear. CDR3 size: 14 residues. CDR1 and CDR2 from the germline V gene are MNHEY and SMNVEV (reference sequence). Trimming took off 10 bases at V and 0 bases at J, with 16 bases between the two ends. CDR3 sequence (DNA): TGTGCCACCGCCGGCGCCCGATCCTCCTACGAGCAGTACTTC. Amino acids: CATAGARSSYEQYF.

The V gene is TRBV7-9, the J gene TRBJ2-3, with 9 positions matching TRBD2. Germline V lookup: CDR1 SEHNR, CDR2 FQNEAQ (reference sequence). The V gene end was trimmed by 4 bases and the J gene end by 1 base; junction bases not matched to a gene: 15. The CDR3 is made up of 19 amino acids. The CDR3, as DNA: TGTGCCAGCAGCTCGGGACTAGCTTCACAAGGGTATCGCACAGATACGCAGTATTTT. It specifies CASSSGLASQGYRTDTQYF.

A few counts support this clonotype. The chain carries TRBV7-9 and TRBJ2-2; D might be TRBD2 (6 bases). The CDR3 spans 16 residues. V lost 3 bases and J 1 base, leaving 12 bases between the germline ends. CDR1 SEHNR and CDR2 FQNEAQ come from the germline V gene (reference sequence). The CDR3 DNA is TGTGCCAGCAGCTTTTTTCAGGGAGGGAACACCGGGGAGCTGTTTTTT. Its translation is CASSFFQGGNTGELFF.

This rearrangement joins TRBV5-1 to TRBJ1-5; 7 bases match TRBD1. This CDR3 region has 14 residues. Germline-derived CDR1 and CDR2 are SGHRS and YFSETQ. With V trimmed by 4 bases and J by 4 bases, 5 bases remained unmatched. The CDR3 DNA follows: TGCGCCAGCAGCGCCGGGACAGAAAATCAGCCCCAGCATTTT. As protein: CASSAGTENQPQHF.

The gene calls are TRBV11-2 and TRBJ2-7; 10 bases fit TRBD2. CDR3 length: 17 residues. The J segment lost 2 bases and the V segment lost 3 bases, leaving 10 bases of the junction unmatched. Germline values: CDR1 SGHAT, CDR2 FQNNGV. CDR3 loop: CASSFGGLAGGTYEQYF. The DNA for the CDR3 is TGTGCCAGCAGCTTCGGGGGATTAGCGGGAGGAACCTACGAGCAGTACTTC.